The clone carrying this T cell receptor (beta chain) is a singleton in its sample. What it binds is not known. Each HIV participant was treated in the United States. This specimen comes from a study of long-term antiretroviral therapy in people with HIV. General study findings and limits: CDR3 length ranges were narrower in HIV repertoires than in controls. Clones showing expansion before ART dominated the repertoire at all time points.

Sequencing used immunoSEQ v3.0 at survey level. Method: immunoSEQ multiplex PCR; TCRdb's copy keeps in-frame clones and lacks some. The profile shows roughly 31,000 clones, more than 85% of them singletons. The sample was unsorted PBMCs, taken about 5 years before starting antiretroviral therapy. The sequence came from a man in his fifties or sixties with HIV.

The CDR3 coding sequence is TGCGCCAGCAGCTTTAGACAGGGTCCCTACGAGCAGTACTTC. As protein: CASSFRQGPYEQYF. The chain is built from TRBV5-1 and TRBJ2-7, with 7 positions matching TRBD1. Germline-derived CDR1 and CDR2 are SGHRS and YFSETQ. The J segment lost 2 bases and the V segment lost 2 bases, leaving 4 bases of the junction unmatched. This CDR3 has 14 residues.